This T cell receptor (beta chain) stems from a study of CD8+ T cells in alopecia areata. Points from the study as a whole: Expanded CD8+ clones among the top 100, and scalp clonality, were significantly decreased by tofacitinib.

Germline CDR1 and CDR2: SGHAT and FQNNGV. V dropped 3 bases and J dropped 12; count of bases not matched to a gene: 13. The CDR3 runs 16 residues. As to treatment: oral pan-JAK inhibitor, 5-10 mg twice daily. This clone was counted between two and nine times. The antigen is unknown. Sequencing used cDNA as its template, made by extracting RNA and reverse transcribing it. The table came from immunoSEQ multiplex PCR; TCRdb's copy has only in-frame clones and leaves some out. This table has about 270,000 clones, about 62% appearing once. This clonotype originated in a human donor with alopecia areata. The sequencing used CD4+ T cells sorted from blood, collected around week 52, from a patient treated with tofacitinib. V and J are TRBV11-2 and TRBJ2-1, with 11 bases matching TRBD2. This CDR3 is CASSLTSGTPGGVQFF. CDR3 sequence (DNA): TGTGCCAGCAGCTTGACTAGCGGGACCCCGGGAGGGGTGCAGTTCTTC.